The rows below give T cell receptor beta chains drawn from one sample of a study of blood T cells in healthy people across ages. MiXCR was run by TCRdb on the 5' RACE reads, yielding one entry per CDR3 protein. The sample contains about 970,000 distinct CDR3 sequences, about 51% of which appear only once. Material for sequencing was blood. The receptor source for this set is a woman aged 60-70 years in good health. Both conserved end residues are part of each CDR3.

J	V	CDR3
TRBJ1-1	TRBV6-5	CVSSFFSLRGQGMNTEAFF
TRBJ2-2	TRBV25-1	CASSVASGRGELFF
TRBJ2-5	TRBV29-1	CSVGAGFQETQYF
TRBJ1-5	TRBV28	CASRPDSRGGQPQHF
TRBJ2-5	TRBV29-1	CSVDQGIVTQYF
TRBJ2-7	TRBV3-1	CASSQGVTGHEQYF
TRBJ1-2	TRBV2	CASSVQINYGYTF
TRBJ2-4	TRBV7-8	CASSWPAAGPKPIAKNIQYF
TRBJ2-7	TRBV20-1	CSARDVRRPYEQYF
TRBJ2-3	TRBV3-1	CASSQASSTDTQYF
TRBJ2-1	TRBV4-1	CASSQDAGLVWEQFF
TRBJ1-4	TRBV4-1	CASQTFGLRGEKLFF
-	TRBV20-1	CSARLGGLMNEQYF
TRBJ2-7	TRBV20-1	CSAGSDRTYEQYF
TRBJ2-7	TRBV28	CASSFELAGNRRQYF
TRBJ2-1	TRBV20-1	CSAKSGESSYNEQFF
TRBJ2-5	TRBV4-2	CASSQVGDRQETQYF